This T cell receptor (beta chain) is from a study of cytomegalovirus exposure and HLA in healthy donors. Findings and caveats of the study: Most TCR sequences proved rare, with some public TCRs found in many donors.

PCR employed 60 Vbeta and 13 Jbeta primers. Method: immunoSEQ multiplex PCR; TCRdb's copy keeps in-frame clones and lacks some. The sample is made up of roughly 73,000 clones, and the top ten hold 6.5% to 9% of it. The CDR3 spans 14 residues. Trimming took 0 bases from V and 4 from J, leaving 7 bases between them. Per the germline V gene, CDR1 is MNHEY and CDR2 is SMNVEV (reference sequence). Turning to this clone: Its antigen remains unknown.

The TCR originated in a female donor in good health and CMV-seropositive. The sequenced material came from PBMCs. The V call is TRBV27, the J call TRBJ1-3; no clear D gene. DNA for the CDR3: TGTGCCAGCAGTTTATCGAGAGGAGGAAACACCATATATTTT. Protein product: CASSLSRGGNTIYF.